These 5 T cell receptor beta chains originate from one sample sequenced in a study of cytomegalovirus exposure and HLA in healthy donors. PCR primers comprised 60 Vbeta and 13 Jbeta primers. Clones were sequenced by immunoSEQ multiplex PCR, and TCRdb holds only the in-frame ones, with some missing. In the table there are some 190,000 clones, around three quarters of which are singletons. The material sequenced was PBMCs. The receptor set was obtained from a woman between 25 and 40 years old in good health and CMV-seronegative.

The CDR3 nucleotides are TGTGCCAGCAGCGTAACAGCCACCTACAATGAGCAGTTCTTC. Its translation is CASSVTATYNEQFF. The V call is TRBV9, the J call TRBJ2-1, with D uncertain. Looked up from germline, CDR1 is SGDLS and CDR2 is YYNGEE. This CDR3 is 14 amino acids long. Trimming left V 1 base short and J 2 bases short, with 7 bases between.

The chain joins TRBV25-1 to TRBJ2-7, with 9 bases aligning to TRBD2. Germline lookup yields CDR1 MGHDK and CDR2 SYGVNS. This CDR3 region has 15 residues. J gave up 3 bases and V 2 bases, and 5 bases lay outside the gene matches. CDR3 nucleotide sequence: TGTGCCAGCAGTGAACCCGGGACTAGCTTCTACGAGCAGTACTTC. Protein product: CASSEPGTSFYEQYF.

J is TRBJ1-1 and V is TRBV25-1, with 9 nucleotides matching TRBD1. V lost 5 bases, J lost 8 bases, and 12 bases stayed unmatched. This CDR3 region has 15 residues. The V gene's germline CDR1 is MGHDK and CDR2 SYGVNS. For the CDR3, the DNA is TGTGCCAGCAGTTTTCCCGGGACAGGGCATCTAGAAGCTTTCTTT. Translated: CASSFPGTGHLEAFF.

J is TRBJ2-7 and V is TRBV7-2; possibly TRBD1 for D (6 bases). CDR3 size: 13 residues. The V gene's germline CDR1 is SGHTA and CDR2 FQGNSA. Trimming cost V 10 bases and J 7 bases, with 20 bases left between them. As DNA, the CDR3 is TGTGCCACTCGGACAGCAGGTCTGGGGGAGCAGTACTTC. It is translated as CATRTAGLGEQYF.

The V gene is TRBV25-1, the J gene TRBJ2-3; D unresolved. The CDR3 is 15 amino acids. The germline V and J ends were trimmed by 6 bases and 2 bases, with 15 bases remaining between them. Germline assignment: CDR1 MGHDK and CDR2 SYGVNS. The CDR3 DNA sequence: TGTGCCAGCAGAGACGCCGGGTCCTTCACAGATACGCAGTATTTT. This translates into CASRDAGSFTDTQYF.